This is a list of T cell receptor beta chains from one sample in a study of long-term antiretroviral therapy in people with HIV. Assay used: immunoSEQ multiplex PCR; TCRdb lists only in-frame clones, some missing. The sample has almost 20,000 clones; about nine tenths are singletons. Material: unsorted PBMCs, obtained approximately 4.4 years before starting antiretroviral therapy. These receptor sequences come from a woman aged 25 to 39 with HIV. The conserved cysteine and the conserved F or W are not part of the CDR3 here. The order of the fields is CDR3 length, V gene, CDR3 protein.

13	TRBV6-5	ASSYLAGRGTEAF
10	TRBV19	ASSIPYNEQF
12	TRBV11-2	ASSLVGTGFGYT
13	TRBV5-1	ASSLEPTGGYGYT
11	TRBV18	ASSPGEDQPQH
12	TRBV2	ASSERTTTYGYT
14	TRBV19	ASIGSGQGFNQPQH
14	TRBV7-2	ASSLVGQPTNEKLF
12	TRBV5-4	ASSLDRMNTEAF
15	TRBV5-1	ASSSGTSGGVQETQY
13	TRBV9	ASSPHGEGVYGYT
12	TRBV18	ASSPGIPGNTIY
12	TRBV5-4	ASSLGRTAQALH
12	TRBV30	AWRSGDKNYGYT
14	TRBV27	ASSFTKDRVLYEQY
13	TRBV4-3	ASSQTGTGLEGYT
12	TRBV7-2	ASSPKGHYTEAF
10	TRBV10-3	ATFGGNTEAF
12	TRBV30	AWSEKSSGNTIY
13	TRBV5-1	ASSLSLGLGREQF
12	TRBV19	ASSRGFGNYGYT
9	TRBV30	AWSPLGEQF
13	TRBV5-4	ASSWRDRVGETQY
14	TRBV10-3	AISESAQASYNEQF
13	TRBV5-6	ASSSLRLNTGELF
13	TRBV7-9	ASSLGDSGADGAF
14	TRBV9	ASSVGTGASTDTQY
16	TRBV4-3	ASSQSFLRVAGTDTQY
13	TRBV6-5	ASRTLTGALSEAF
13	TRBV29-1	SVDGRGGNTGELF
15	TRBV4-3	ASSQDWGGQGKETQY
13	TRBV7-2	ASSFGTGGFQPQH
14	TRBV7-8	ASSLKRGVDFYEQY
11	TRBV30	AWSGRPSYEAF
12	TRBV19	ASSRQGTTGELF
15	TRBV7-2	ASSLANPGAGNSPLH
16	TRBV7-9	ASSLDQGAGSGANVLT
14	TRBV14	ASSQWTGGGGYGYT
12	TRBV4-3	ASSQDRAGDEQY
8	TRBV27	ASRRHEQY
13	TRBV4-1	ASSQEVGSDRKAF
16	TRBV5-1	ASSAGLAGLSAKNIQY
11	TRBV18	ASSEVGEETQY
12	TRBV27	ASSLGSSAYEQY
11	TRBV6-5	ASLGTGDHGYT
13	TRBV6-5	ASSYSGRGNYGYT
13	TRBV2	ASRLEGLAEETQY